The rows below give T cell receptor beta chains drawn from one sample of a study of CD8 T cells in Susac syndrome. TCRdb ran MiXCR on the immunoSEQ multiplex PCR reads and lists one entry per CDR3 protein. The sample carries some 300,000 distinct CDR3 sequences, around 89% recorded once. The sample was CD8+ T cells from PBMCs. The receptor source for this set is a human donor with multiple sclerosis. CDR3s include the opening cysteine and the closing phenylalanine or tryptophan. The D gene is left open where the match is weak.

CDR3	V	J	D
CASRVGDTEAFF	TRBV6-2/TRBV6-3	TRBJ1-1	NA
CASSSLAGGLNTGELFF	TRBV28	TRBJ2-2	TRBD2
CSAIGPQNGELFF	TRBV20-1	TRBJ2-2	NA
CASSPGGTETQYF	TRBV27	TRBJ2-5	TRBD2
CASSLENRGSEAFF	TRBV7-9	TRBJ1-1	TRBD1
CASSFGQGATDTQYF	TRBV11-3	TRBJ2-3	TRBD1
CAWREGQASPLHF	TRBV30	TRBJ1-6	TRBD1
CASSPPREDTQYF	TRBV28	TRBJ2-3	NA
CASSLAGVDEQYF	TRBV27	TRBJ2-7	TRBD2
CASRTRGSDEQYF	TRBV5-4	TRBJ2-7	TRBD2
CASISRDRIYSNQPQHF	TRBV25-1	TRBJ1-5	NA
CASSFLLRDTWNTEAFF	TRBV28	TRBJ1-1	NA
CASSLGDRSSYNEQFF	TRBV19	TRBJ2-1	TRBD1
CASSGGVGGHYEQYF	TRBV11-2	TRBJ2-7	NA
CASSQDLSLNTEAFF	TRBV4-3	TRBJ1-1	NA
CSVEGRSQETQYF	TRBV29-1	TRBJ2-5	NA
CASSPVNNYEQYF	TRBV7-2	TRBJ2-7	NA
CASSPYGGNTGELFF	TRBV7-2	TRBJ2-2	NA
CASSSEGSTDTQYF	TRBV5-6	TRBJ2-3	NA
CASSRQAGELFF	TRBV25-1	TRBJ2-2	NA
CASTPPGGIEAFF	TRBV3-1	TRBJ1-1	NA
CASSGGRGPGEQFF	TRBV11-2	TRBJ2-1	TRBD1